This is a list of T cell receptor beta chains from one sample in a study of cytomegalovirus exposure and HLA in healthy donors. The method was immunoSEQ multiplex PCR; TCRdb's version includes in-frame clones alone and lacks a portion of them. Its clone listing holds about 77,000 clones. The source material was PBMCs. All receptors come from a man aged 50 or older in good health and CMV-seropositive. The CDR3 runs from the conserved cysteine through the conserved F or W. D genes are given only for firm matches.

cdr3_aa cdr3_nt j_call v_call d_call
CASSVGLLGGQPQHF TGTGCCAGCAGCGTGGGACTCCTGGGGGGACAGCCCCAGCATTTT TRBJ1-5 TRBV9 NA
CASSVATSGDETQYF TGTGCCAGCAGCGTAGCGACTAGCGGGGATGAGACCCAGTACTTC TRBJ2-5 TRBV9 TRBD2
CASSFRRAWNQPQHF TGTGCCAGCAGTTTTAGGAGGGCCTGGAATCAGCCCCAGCATTTT TRBJ1-5 TRBV27 NA
CSVEEREESYEQYF TGCAGCGTCGAAGAGCGGGAAGAGTCCTACGAGCAGTACTTC TRBJ2-7 TRBV29-1 TRBD2
CASRQGDLYGYTF TGTGCCAGCCGACAGGGAGACCTCTATGGCTACACCTTC TRBJ1-2 TRBV2 TRBD1
CASSADRGDTQYF TGTGCCAGTAGCGCCGACAGGGGGGATACGCAGTATTTT TRBJ2-3 TRBV19 TRBD1
CASSFRGLAVNEQFF TGCGCCAGCAGCTTCCGGGGACTAGCGGTCAATGAGCAGTTCTTC TRBJ2-1 TRBV4-1 TRBD2
CASSVGLAGGEETQYF TGTGCCAGCAGCGTGGGACTAGCGGGGGGGGAGGAGACCCAGTACTTC TRBJ2-5 TRBV5-4 TRBD2
CASSLEMNQPQHF TGTGCCAGCAGCTTAGAGATGAACCAGCCCCAGCATTTT TRBJ1-5 TRBV5-5 NA
CASSSLRTGNSGNTIYF TGTGCCAGCAGCTCCCTCCGGACAGGCAACTCTGGAAACACCATATATTTT TRBJ1-3 TRBV7-9 TRBD1
CASSWLTTGFEAFF TGCGCCAGCAGCTGGCTAACTACAGGGTTTGAAGCTTTCTTT TRBJ1-1 TRBV5-1 NA
CASSLIQGSERNEQFF TGCGCCAGCAGCCTTATACAGGGATCGGAAAGGAATGAGCAGTTCTTC TRBJ2-1 TRBV5-1 NA
CATSRAPGGNNEQFF TGTGCCACCAGCAGAGCCCCGGGGGGAAATAATGAGCAGTTCTTC TRBJ2-1 TRBV15 TRBD2
CASSYDINYGYTF TGTGCCAGCAGTTACGACATTAACTATGGCTACACCTTC TRBJ1-2 TRBV6-5 NA
CASSLPGYETQYF TGTGCCAGCAGCTTACCGGGATACGAGACCCAGTACTTC TRBJ2-5 TRBV11-2 NA
CASSGGVRGYTF TGTGCCAGCAGTGGGGGGGTTCGTGGCTACACCTTC TRBJ1-2 TRBV6-5 NA
CASSFLSGSYNEQFF TGTGCCAGCAGCTTCCTTAGCGGGTCCTACAATGAGCAGTTCTTC TRBJ2-1 TRBV7-6 TRBD2
CASSPLKRGTLTEAFF TGTGCCAGCAGCCCCTTAAAACGGGGAACACTCACTGAAGCTTTCTTT TRBJ1-1 TRBV11-2 NA
CASREVGAGGSTEAFF TGTGCCAGCAGGGAGGTAGGGGCGGGGGGTAGCACTGAAGCTTTCTTT TRBJ1-1 TRBV9 NA
CASSSDGNNEKLFF TGTGCCAGCAGTTCGGACGGGAATAATGAAAAACTGTTTTTT TRBJ1-4 TRBV6-5 NA
CASSPSGDSTDTQYF TGCGCCAGCAGCCCAAGCGGGGATAGCACAGATACGCAGTATTTT TRBJ2-3 TRBV5-1 TRBD2
CAIRAGAGTEAFF TGTGCCATTAGAGCAGGGGCAGGGACTGAAGCTTTCTTT TRBJ1-1 TRBV10-3 NA
CASTLGGLEPLHF TGTGCCAGCACCCTCGGCGGTCTGGAACCCCTCCACTTT TRBJ1-6 TRBV7-9 NA
CASRGGIFPDTQYF TGTGCCAGCCGTGGAGGGATCTTCCCAGATACGCAGTATTTT TRBJ2-3 TRBV7-2 NA
CATSTGRNYNEQFF TGTGCCACCTCGACAGGGAGAAACTACAATGAGCAGTTCTTC TRBJ2-1 TRBV6-6 TRBD1
CASSSGPTGQGSNYGYTF TGCGCCAGCAGCTCGGGACCTACAGGACAGGGATCGAACTATGGCTACACCTTC TRBJ1-2 TRBV5-1 TRBD1